Below are 8 T cell receptor beta chains sequenced from a single sample in a study of beta chain features in type 1 diabetes. The entirety of the isolated RNA underwent reverse transcription, so expressed TCRB transcripts were sequenced. TCRdb's table, derived via immunoSEQ multiplex PCR, lists solely in-frame clones and lacks some. Here the sample spans 150,000 to 170,000 clones, 10% to 13% being singletons. These receptors' antigens are unknown. General study results and limits: Type 1 diabetes patients had moderately but significantly shorter TCRB CDR3s in all four CD4+ subsets.

What was sequenced was central memory CD4+ T cells from blood. These receptors were obtained from a man aged 25 to 40 with type 1 diabetes.

This clone was counted between two and nine times. This rearrangement joins TRBV28 to TRBJ2-2; 9 bases align to TRBD1. The CDR3 length is 14 residues. Unmatched junction bases numbered 7, after V lost 8 bases and J lost 6 bases. Looked up from germline, CDR1 is MDHEN and CDR2 is SYDVKM. The CDR3 spells CASLGQGRAGELFF. Here the CDR3 DNA reads TGTGCCAGCCTAGGACAGGGGAGGGCCGGGGAGCTGTTTTTT.

This clone has only a few counts. The chain uses TRBV7-9 and TRBJ2-3; 7 bases line up with TRBD2. V shed 2 bases, J shed 0 bases, and the junction held 2 bases outside the gene matches. This CDR3 has 15 residues. Germline V gives CDR1 SEHNR, CDR2 FQNEAQ (reference sequence). The CDR3 nucleotides are TGTGCCAGCAGCTTAATGGGAGGGAGCACAGATACGCAGTATTTT. It encodes CASSLMGGSTDTQYF.

This clone occurred a few times. The rearrangement uses TRBV6-5 and TRBJ2-1; no reliable D call. The germline CDR1 and CDR2 sequences are MNHEY and SVGAGI. This CDR3 region has 13 residues. Trimming left V 8 bases short and J 0 bases short, with 8 bases between. The CDR3 DNA sequence: TGTGCCAGCGCATCTAGCTCCTACAATGAGCAGTTCTTC. As protein: CASASSSYNEQFF.

The chain is built from TRBV5-5 and TRBJ2-1, with 14 bases that match TRBD2. Germline trimming cut 1 base from V and 0 bases from J; bases unmatched to any gene: 9. Per germline, CDR1 SGHKS and CDR2 YYEKEE (reference sequence). This CDR3 region has 20 residues. CDR3 nucleotides: TGTGCCAGCAGCTTGTCGCCGGGACTAGCGGGAGTGAGCTCCTACAATGAGCAGTTCTTC. Encoded protein: CASSLSPGLAGVSSYNEQFF.

This chain joins TRBV2 and TRBJ2-5, with a tentative D call TRBD2 (5 bases). Trimming removed 6 bases at V and 3 bases at J, with 11 bases between. Germline CDR1 reads SNHLY; CDR2 reads FYNNEI. The CDR3 is made up of 13 amino acids. The CDR3 here is CASRAAGKETQYF. In DNA, the CDR3 is TGTGCCAGCAGGGCCGCGGGTAAAGAGACCCAGTACTTC.

The chain employs TRBV14 and TRBJ1-3; a possible D gene is TRBD1 (5 bases). CDR1 SGHDN and CDR2 FVKESK come from the germline V gene. CDR3 length: 15 amino acids. V was trimmed by 4 bases and J by 4 bases, leaving 14 bases between them. The CDR3 region is CASSLGQTDGNTIYF. The CDR3 DNA reads TGTGCCAGCAGCCTGGGGCAGACAGACGGAAACACCATATATTTT.

This clone was detected a few times. The chain uses TRBV28 and TRBJ2-1; D is possibly TRBD1 (6 bases). This CDR3 comprises 16 residues. Germline lookup yields CDR1 MDHEN and CDR2 SYDVKM. V shed 5 bases and J shed 5 bases, with 19 bases lying between them. The DNA for the CDR3 is TGTGCCAGCAGTACCTCAGGGGTCGGGCCCAACAATGAGCAGTTCTTC. It specifies CASSTSGVGPNNEQFF.

This chain joins TRBV4-2 and TRBJ1-5; tentatively, D is TRBD1 (6 bases). The CDR3 consists of 14 residues. The V and J ends lost 3 bases and 5 bases respectively, with 11 bases between them. Germline V gene sequence: CDR1 LGHNA, CDR2 YNFKEQ. CDR3 protein: CASSQSQGHQPQHF. CDR3 DNA: TGTGCCAGCAGCCAGTCACAGGGCCATCAGCCCCAGCATTTT.